This T cell receptor beta chain was recorded in a study of control samples from healthy donors and cancer patients. The length of the CDR3 is 14 residues. V lost 3 bases, J lost 6 bases, and 9 bases lay in between. The germline CDR1 and CDR2 sequences are MDHEN and SYDVKM. Repertoires were generated with immunoSEQ multiplex PCR, while TCRdb's copy carries only in-frame clones and drops some. The table has roughly 170,000 clones, more than 90% seen once. The clonotype originates from a woman between 40 and 55 years old in good health. Sequenced material: blood. The genes are TRBV28 and TRBJ1-6; maybe TRBD1 (5 bases). For the CDR3, the DNA is TGTGCCAGCAGTTTCCCGCAGGGTAATTCACCCCTCCACTTT. Translating it yields CASSFPQGNSPLHF.